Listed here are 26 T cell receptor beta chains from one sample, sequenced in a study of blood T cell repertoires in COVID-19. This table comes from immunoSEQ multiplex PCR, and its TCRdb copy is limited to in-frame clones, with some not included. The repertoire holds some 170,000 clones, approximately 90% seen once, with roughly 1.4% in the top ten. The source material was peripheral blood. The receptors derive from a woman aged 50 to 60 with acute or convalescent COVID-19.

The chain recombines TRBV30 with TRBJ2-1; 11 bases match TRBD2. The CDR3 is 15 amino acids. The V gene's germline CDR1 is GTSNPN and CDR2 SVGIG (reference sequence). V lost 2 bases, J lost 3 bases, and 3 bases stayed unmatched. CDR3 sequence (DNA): TGTGCCTGGAGTAGACTAGCGGGAAACTACAATGAGCAGTTCTTC. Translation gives CAWSRLAGNYNEQFF.

The CDR3 DNA follows: TGTGCCAGCAGCCCCGGACAGGGGAATAACTATGGCTACACCTTC. This codes for CASSPGQGNNYGYTF. The chain carries TRBV7-2 and TRBJ1-2; 9 positions match TRBD1. Germline V CDR1 and CDR2: SGHTA, FQGNSA. The junction had 5 bases not matched to a gene; V was cut back by 5 bases and J by 1 base. The CDR3 has 15 amino acids.

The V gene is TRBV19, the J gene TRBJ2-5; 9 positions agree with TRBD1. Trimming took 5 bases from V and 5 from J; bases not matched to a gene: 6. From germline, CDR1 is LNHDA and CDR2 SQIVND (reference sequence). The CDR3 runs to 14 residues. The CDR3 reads CASSDRGRAETQYF. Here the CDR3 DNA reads TGTGCCAGTAGTGACAGGGGGAGGGCTGAGACCCAGTACTTC.

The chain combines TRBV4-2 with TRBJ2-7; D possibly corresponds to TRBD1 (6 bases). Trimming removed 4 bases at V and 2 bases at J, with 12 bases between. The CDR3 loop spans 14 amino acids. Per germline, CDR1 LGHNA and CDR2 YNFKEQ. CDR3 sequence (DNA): TGTGCCAGCAGCCCATTGGACAGCCCCTACGAGCAGTACTTC. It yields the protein CASSPLDSPYEQYF.

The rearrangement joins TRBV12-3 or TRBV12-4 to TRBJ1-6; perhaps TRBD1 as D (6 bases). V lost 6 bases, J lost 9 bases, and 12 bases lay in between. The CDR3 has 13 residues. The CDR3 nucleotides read TGTGCCAGCAGAGGACAGTGGAGTTCACCCCTCCACTTT. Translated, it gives CASRGQWSSPLHF.

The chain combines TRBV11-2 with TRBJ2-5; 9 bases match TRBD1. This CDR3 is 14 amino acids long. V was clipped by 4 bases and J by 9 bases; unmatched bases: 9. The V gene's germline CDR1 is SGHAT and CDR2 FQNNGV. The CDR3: CASSYGTGQGSQYF. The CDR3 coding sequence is TGTGCCAGCAGCTATGGGACAGGGCAGGGTTCCCAGTACTTC.

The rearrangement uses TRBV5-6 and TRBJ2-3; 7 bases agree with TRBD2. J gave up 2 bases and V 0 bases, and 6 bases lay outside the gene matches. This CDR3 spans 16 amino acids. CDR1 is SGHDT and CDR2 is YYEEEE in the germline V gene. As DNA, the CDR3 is TGTGCCAGCAGCTTGGGGTTAGCGGGCCTCACAGATACGCAGTATTTT. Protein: CASSLGLAGLTDTQYF.

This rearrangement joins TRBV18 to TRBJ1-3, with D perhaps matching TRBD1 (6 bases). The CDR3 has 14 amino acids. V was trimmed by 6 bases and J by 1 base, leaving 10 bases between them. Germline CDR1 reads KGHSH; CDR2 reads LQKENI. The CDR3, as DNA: TGTGCCAGCTCCCCGGGGACATCTGGAAACACCATATATTTT. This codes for CASSPGTSGNTIYF.

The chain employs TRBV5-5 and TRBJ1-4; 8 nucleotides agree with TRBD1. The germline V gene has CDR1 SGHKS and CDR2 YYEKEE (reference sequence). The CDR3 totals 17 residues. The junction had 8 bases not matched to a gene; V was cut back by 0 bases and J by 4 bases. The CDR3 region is CASSLEQGAPDNEKLFF. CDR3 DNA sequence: TGTGCCAGCAGCTTGGAGCAGGGGGCCCCAGATAATGAAAAACTGTTTTTT.

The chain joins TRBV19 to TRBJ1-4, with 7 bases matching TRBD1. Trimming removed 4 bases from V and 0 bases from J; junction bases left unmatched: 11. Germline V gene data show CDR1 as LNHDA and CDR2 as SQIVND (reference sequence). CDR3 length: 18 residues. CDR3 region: CASSRQGPRQATNEKLFF. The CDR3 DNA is TGTGCCAGTAGTAGACAGGGCCCCCGCCAGGCAACTAATGAAAAACTGTTTTTT.

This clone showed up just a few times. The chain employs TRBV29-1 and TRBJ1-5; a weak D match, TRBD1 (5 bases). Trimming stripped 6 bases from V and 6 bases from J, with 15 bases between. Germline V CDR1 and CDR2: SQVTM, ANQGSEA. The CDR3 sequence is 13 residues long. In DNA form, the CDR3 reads TGCAGCGTCGCGGACATTGACGGTCAGCCCCAGCATTTT. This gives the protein CSVADIDGQPQHF. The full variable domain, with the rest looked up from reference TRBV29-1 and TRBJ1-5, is SAVISQKPSRDICQRGTSLTIQCQVDSQVTMMFWYRQQPGQSLTLIATANQGSEATYESGFVIDKFPISRPNLTFSTLTVSNMSPEDSSIYLCSVADIDGQPQHFGDGTRLSIL.

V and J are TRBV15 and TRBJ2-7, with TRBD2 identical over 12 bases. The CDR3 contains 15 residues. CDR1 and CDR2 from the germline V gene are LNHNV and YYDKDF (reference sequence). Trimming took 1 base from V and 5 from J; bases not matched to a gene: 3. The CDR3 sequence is CATSRGTSGIDEQYF. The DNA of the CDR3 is TGTGCCACCAGCAGAGGGACTAGCGGGATCGACGAGCAGTACTTC.

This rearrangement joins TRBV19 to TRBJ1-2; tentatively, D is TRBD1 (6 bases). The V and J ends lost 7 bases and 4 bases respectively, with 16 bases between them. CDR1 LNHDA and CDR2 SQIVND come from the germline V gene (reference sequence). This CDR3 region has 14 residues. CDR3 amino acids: CASNPDSALYGYTF. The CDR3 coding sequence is TGTGCCAGTAATCCGGACAGTGCGCTCTATGGCTACACCTTC.

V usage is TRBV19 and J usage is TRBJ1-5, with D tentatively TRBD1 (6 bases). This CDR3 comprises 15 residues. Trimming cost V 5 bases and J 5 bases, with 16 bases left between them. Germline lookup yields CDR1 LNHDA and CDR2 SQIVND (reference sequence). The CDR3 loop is CASSPGQTRDQPQHF. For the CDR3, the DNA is TGTGCCAGTAGTCCAGGACAGACCCGGGATCAGCCCCAGCATTTT.

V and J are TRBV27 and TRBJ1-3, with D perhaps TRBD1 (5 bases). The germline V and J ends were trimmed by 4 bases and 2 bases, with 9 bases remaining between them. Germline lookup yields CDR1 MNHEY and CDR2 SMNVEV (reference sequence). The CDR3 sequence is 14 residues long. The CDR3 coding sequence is TGTGCCAGCAGTTCCCGGGGGACTGGAAACACCATATATTTT. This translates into CASSSRGTGNTIYF.

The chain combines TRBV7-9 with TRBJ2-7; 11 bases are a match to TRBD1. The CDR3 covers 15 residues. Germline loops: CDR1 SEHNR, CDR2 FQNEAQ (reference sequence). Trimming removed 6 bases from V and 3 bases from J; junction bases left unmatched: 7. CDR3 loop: CASSVGQGAHYEQYF. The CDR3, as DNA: TGTGCCAGCAGTGTCGGACAGGGGGCCCACTACGAGCAGTACTTC.

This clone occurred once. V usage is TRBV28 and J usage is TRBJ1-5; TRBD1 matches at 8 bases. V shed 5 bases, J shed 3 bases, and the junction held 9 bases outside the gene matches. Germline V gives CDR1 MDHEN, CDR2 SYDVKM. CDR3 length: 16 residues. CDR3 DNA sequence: TGTGCCAGCAGTCCGTCCGGGACAGGTTCCAATCAGCCCCAGCATTTT. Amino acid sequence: CASSPSGTGSNQPQHF.

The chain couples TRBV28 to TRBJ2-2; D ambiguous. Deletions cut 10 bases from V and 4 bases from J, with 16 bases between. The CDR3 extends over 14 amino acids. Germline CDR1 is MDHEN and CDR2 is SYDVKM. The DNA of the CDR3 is TGTGCCATCGGCGGAGAAGCCCTCACCGGGGAGCTGTTTTTT. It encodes CAIGGEALTGELFF.

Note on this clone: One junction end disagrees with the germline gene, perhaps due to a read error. In DNA, the CDR3 is TGTGCCAGCAGCCTAGCGACAGGGGCGAACACTGAAGCTTTCTTT. It specifies CASSLATGANTEAFF. The chain employs TRBV7-9 and TRBJ1-1; 8 nucleotides agree with TRBD1. This CDR3 comprises 15 residues. Germline CDR1 is SEHNR and CDR2 is FQNEAQ (reference sequence).

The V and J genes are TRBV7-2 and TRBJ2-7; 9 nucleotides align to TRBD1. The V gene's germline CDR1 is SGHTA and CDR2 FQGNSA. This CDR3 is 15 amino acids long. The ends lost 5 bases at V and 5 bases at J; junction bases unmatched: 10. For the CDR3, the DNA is TGTGCCAGCAGCCCGCTGGGACAGGGATACGACGAGCAGTACTTC. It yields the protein CASSPLGQGYDEQYF. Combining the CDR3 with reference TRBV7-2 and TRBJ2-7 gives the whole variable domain GAGVSQSPSNKVTEKGKDVELRCDPISGHTALYWYRQSLGQGLEFLIYFQGNSAPDKSGLPSDRFSAERTGGSVSTLTIQRTQQEDSAVYLCASSPLGQGYDEQYFGPGTRLTVT.

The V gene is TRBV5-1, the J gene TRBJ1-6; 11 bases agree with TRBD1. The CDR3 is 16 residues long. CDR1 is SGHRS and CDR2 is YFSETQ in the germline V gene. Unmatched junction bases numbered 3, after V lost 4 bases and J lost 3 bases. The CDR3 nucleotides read TGCGCCAGCAGCCCGGGACAGGGGGTCTATAATTCACCCCTCCACTTT. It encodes CASSPGQGVYNSPLHF.

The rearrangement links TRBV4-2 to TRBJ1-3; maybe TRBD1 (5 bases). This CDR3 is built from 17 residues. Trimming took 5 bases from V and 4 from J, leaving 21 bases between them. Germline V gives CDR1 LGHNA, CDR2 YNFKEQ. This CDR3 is CASSLRGGDLTGNTIYF. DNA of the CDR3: TGTGCCAGCAGCTTGCGGGGAGGGGATTTAACGGGAAACACCATATATTTT.

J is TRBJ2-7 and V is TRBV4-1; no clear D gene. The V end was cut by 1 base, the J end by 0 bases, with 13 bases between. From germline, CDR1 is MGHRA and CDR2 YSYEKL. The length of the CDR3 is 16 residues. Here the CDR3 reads CASSQGLTLSSYEQYF. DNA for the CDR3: TGCGCCAGCAGCCAAGGATTGACTCTTAGCTCCTACGAGCAGTACTTC.

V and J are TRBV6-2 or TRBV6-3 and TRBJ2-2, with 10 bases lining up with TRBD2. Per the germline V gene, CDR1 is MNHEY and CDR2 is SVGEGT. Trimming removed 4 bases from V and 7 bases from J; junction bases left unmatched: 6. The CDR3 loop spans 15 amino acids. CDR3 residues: CASSWSSGRDGELFF. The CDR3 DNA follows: TGTGCCAGCAGTTGGTCTAGCGGGAGAGACGGGGAGCTGTTTTTT.

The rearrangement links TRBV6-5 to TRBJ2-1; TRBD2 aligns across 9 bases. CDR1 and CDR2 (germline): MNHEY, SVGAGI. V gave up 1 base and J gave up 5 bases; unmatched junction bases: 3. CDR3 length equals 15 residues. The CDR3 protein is CASSYLTSGNNEQFF. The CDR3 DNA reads TGTGCCAGCAGTTACTTGACTAGCGGTAACAATGAGCAGTTCTTC.

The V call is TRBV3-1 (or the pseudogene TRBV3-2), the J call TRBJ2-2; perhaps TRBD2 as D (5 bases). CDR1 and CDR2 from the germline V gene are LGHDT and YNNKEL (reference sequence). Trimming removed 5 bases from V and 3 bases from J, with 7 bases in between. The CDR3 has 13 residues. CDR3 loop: CASSNSDTGELFF. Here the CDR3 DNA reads TGTGCCAGCAGCAATAGCGACACCGGGGAGCTGTTTTTT.